This entry concerns a single T cell receptor (beta chain). The CDR3 is made up of 14 amino acids. Germline assignment: CDR1 SGHRS and CDR2 YFSETQ. V gave up 2 bases and J gave up 3 bases; unmatched junction bases: 2. Primers included in the PCR were 60 Vbeta and 13 Jbeta primers. This table comes from immunoSEQ multiplex PCR, and its TCRdb copy is limited to in-frame clones, with some not included. Here the sample spans around 140,000 clones, around 78% being singletons. This specimen belongs to a study of cytomegalovirus exposure and HLA in healthy donors. Sequencing was carried out using PBMCs. The chain uses TRBV5-1 and TRBJ2-3; 8 bases line up with TRBD2. The TCR was taken from a man aged 35 to 55 in good health and CMV-seronegative. The chain's CDR3 is CASSLGLATDTQYF. The CDR3 nucleotides read TGCGCCAGCAGCTTAGGACTAGCAACAGATACGCAGTATTTT.